What follows are 23 T cell receptor beta chains derived from one specimen sequenced in a study of vaccination and CD4 T cells after COVID-19. Treatment defined: approximately nine-day PBMC culture with coronavirus spike peptide pools or control peptides (ViraFEST assay). What these receptors recognize is not known. The Oncomine TCR Beta short-read assay was what sequenced the DNA obtained from cultured CD4+ T cells. TCRdb called the PCR reads again in MiXCR, with one record for every CDR3 protein. This sample yields nearly 15,000 distinct CDR3 sequences, of which roughly 48% are seen a single time; around an eighth belongs to the top ten. The sample comprised CD4+ T cells from blood, cultured in vitro. These receptors were collected from a human donor who had recovered from COVID-19.

V is TRBV24-1 and J is TRBJ2-3, with D hard to call. The CDR3 loop spans 14 amino acids. Trimming removed 0 bases from V and 2 bases from J, with 5 bases in between. Germline V CDR1 and CDR2: KGHDR, SFDVKD. The CDR3 here is CATSDLGFTDTQYF. CDR3 sequence (DNA): TGTGCCACCAGTGATTTGGGATTCACAGATACGCAGTATTTT.

This clonotype turned up a few times. The genes are TRBV20-1 and TRBJ1-4; D might be TRBD1 (6 bases). The germline V gene has CDR1 DFQATT and CDR2 SNEGSKA (reference sequence). CDR3 length: 15 residues. V lost 5 bases and J lost 2, with 15 bases in between. In nucleotides, the CDR3 is TGCAGTGCTTTCACCCACAGGGACACTAATGAAAAACTGTTTTTT. It encodes CSAFTHRDTNEKLFF.

The V and J genes are TRBV7-2 and TRBJ1-5, with 7 bases fitting TRBD1. Germline values: CDR1 SGHTA, CDR2 FQGNSA. This CDR3 contains 13 residues. V lost 5 bases and J lost 5; bases outside the gene matches: 3. The CDR3 reads CASSPDRDQPQHF. The CDR3 coding sequence is TGTGCCAGCAGCCCCGACAGGGATCAGCCCCAGCATTTT.

This chain connects TRBV7-2 to TRBJ2-4; 15 positions agree with TRBD2. Germline V lookup: CDR1 SGHTA, CDR2 FQGNSA. The J segment lost 4 bases and the V segment lost 3 bases, leaving 4 bases of the junction unmatched. CDR3 length: 17 amino acids. CDR3: CASSFTGTSGGKNIQYF. The CDR3, as DNA: TGTGCCAGCAGCTTCACCGGGACTAGCGGGGGGAAAAACATTCAGTACTTC.

The table lists this clonotype with a count of one. The CDR3 here is CASSNRGGGETQYF. The DNA of the CDR3 is TGTGCCAGTAGTAACCGGGGGGGAGGGGAGACCCAGTACTTC. The V call is TRBV19, the J call TRBJ2-5; 8 bases map to TRBD2. This CDR3 comprises 14 residues. Germline CDR1 and CDR2: LNHDA and SQIVND (reference sequence). Trimming took 4 bases from V and 5 from J; bases not matched to a gene: 6.

This clonotype occurred a few times. This chain links TRBV7-9 with TRBJ2-1; possible D gene TRBD2, 7 bases. Per the germline V gene, CDR1 is SEHNR and CDR2 is FQNEAQ (reference sequence). The CDR3 extends over 13 amino acids. The V and J ends lost 5 bases and 10 bases respectively, with 15 bases between them. The CDR3 DNA reads TGTGCCAGCAGCCGGGGGGCCAGCCAAGAGCAGTTCTTC. Protein product: CASSRGASQEQFF.

This clonotype came up a few times. V and J are TRBV20-1 and TRBJ1-5, with a tentative D call TRBD1 (5 bases). Germline-derived CDR1 and CDR2 are DFQATT and SNEGSKA (reference sequence). The CDR3 covers 13 residues. V shed 5 bases and J shed 2 bases, with 10 bases lying between them. Here the CDR3 DNA reads TGCAGTGCTCCAGCGGGGGGCAATCAGCCCCAGCATTTT. This gives the protein CSAPAGGNQPQHF.

The V gene is TRBV6-2 or TRBV6-3, the J gene TRBJ1-1, with a possible D match to TRBD1 (5 bases). This CDR3 comprises 13 residues. V dropped 3 bases and J dropped 4 bases, with 9 bases sitting between them. Looked up from germline, CDR1 is MNHEY and CDR2 is SVGEGT. The CDR3 DNA follows: TGTGCCAGCAGTTATATACAGGCCACTGAAGCTTTCTTT. Its protein is CASSYIQATEAFF.

This clonotype was counted between two and nine times. The chain has TRBV7-3 and TRBJ2-3; tentatively, D is TRBD1 (5 bases). Trimming pared 5 bases from V and 1 base from J, leaving 13 bases between. CDR3 length equals 15 residues. Germline lookup yields CDR1 SGHTA and CDR2 FQGTGA. The CDR3: CASSPQGLGTDTQYF. In nucleotides, the CDR3 is TGTGCCAGCAGCCCTCAGGGTCTCGGCACAGATACGCAGTATTTT.

The rearrangement uses TRBV28 and TRBJ1-2, with D tentatively TRBD1 (6 bases). Trimming cost V 6 bases and J 8 bases, with 19 bases left between them. CDR1 is MDHEN and CDR2 is SYDVKM in the germline V gene. The CDR3 length is 14 residues. The CDR3 is CASSHRRGWWGYTF. In DNA form, the CDR3 reads TGTGCCAGCAGCCATAGAAGGGGGTGGTGGGGCTACACCTTC.

The rearrangement joins TRBV6-1 to TRBJ1-2; tentatively, D is TRBD1 (5 bases). V lost 5 bases, J lost 2 bases, and 12 bases lay in between. The CDR3 consists of 14 residues. The germline V gene encodes CDR1 MNHNS and CDR2 SASEGT. CDR3 nucleotides: TGTGCCAGCAGTCCCTCCGGGACGAACTATGGCTACACCTTC. Protein sequence: CASSPSGTNYGYTF.

This chain uses TRBV7-2 with TRBJ1-1; 8 nucleotides match TRBD1. The CDR3 is 15 residues long. With 5 bases clipped from V and 1 base from J, the junction kept 6 bases outside the gene matches. Germline CDR1 SGHTA, CDR2 FQGNSA. The DNA for the CDR3 is TGTGCCAGCAGCCTACTTGGGACAGGGAACACTGAAGCTTTCTTT. Protein: CASSLLGTGNTEAFF.

J is TRBJ2-1 and V is TRBV19; D may match TRBD1 or TRBD2 (6 bases each). CDR1 is LNHDA, CDR2 SQIVND, per germline (reference sequence). The CDR3 contains 15 residues. Trimming pared 1 base from V and 5 bases from J, leaving 12 bases between. CDR3: CASSIAGQRDNEQFF. The CDR3 nucleotides read TGTGCCAGTAGTATAGCAGGACAGCGGGACAATGAGCAGTTCTTC.

The V call is TRBV7-2, the J call TRBJ1-5; 12 bases are a match to TRBD1. V dropped 5 bases and J dropped 4; count of bases not matched to a gene: 3. The CDR3 contains 15 residues. Germline loops: CDR1 SGHTA, CDR2 FQGNSA. The CDR3 is CASSRDRGLNQPQHF. DNA for the CDR3: TGTGCCAGCAGCCGGGACAGGGGGCTAAATCAGCCCCAGCATTTT.

The chain carries TRBV7-8 and TRBJ2-2; 8 bases are shared with TRBD1. This CDR3 region has 14 residues. Trimming at V came to 5 bases and at J to 6 bases, leaving 5 bases not matched to a gene. Germline lookup yields CDR1 SGHVS and CDR2 FQNEAQ. CDR3 DNA: TGTGCCAGCAGCCAAGACAGGGGCTCCGGGGAGCTGTTTTTT. The encoded protein is CASSQDRGSGELFF.

The chain recombines TRBV7-2 with TRBJ2-2; D gene unclear. Germline V gene lookup returns CDR1 SGHTA and CDR2 FQGNSA. The CDR3 is 13 residues long. V was shortened by 2 bases and J by 7 bases, with 8 bases between the two germline ends. The CDR3 loop reads CASSLILGGELFF. DNA for the CDR3: TGTGCCAGCAGCTTAATCCTAGGCGGGGAGCTGTTTTTT.

V and J are TRBV6-5 and TRBJ1-2; D unclear. The V end lost 2 bases, the J end lost 6 bases, and 13 bases lay between the germline ends. Germline CDR1 and CDR2: MNHEY and SVGAGI. The CDR3 contains 14 residues. CDR3 nucleotides: TGTGCCAGCAGTTACACGGATAGGGAGAATGGCTACACCTTC. This gives the protein CASSYTDRENGYTF.

The genes are TRBV7-3 and TRBJ2-1, with D perhaps TRBD1 (6 bases). Trimming removed 5 bases at V and 4 bases at J, with 12 bases between. CDR3 length: 14 residues. Germline assignment: CDR1 SGHTA and CDR2 FQGTGA. The CDR3 coding sequence is TGTGCCAGCAGCCCTGGACAGTCATACAATGAGCAGTTCTTC. Amino acids: CASSPGQSYNEQFF.

In this sample, this clonotype turned up a few times. This chain joins TRBV27 and TRBJ2-7; D is unresolved. Germline assignment: CDR1 MNHEY and CDR2 SMNVEV (reference sequence). The CDR3 loop spans 16 amino acids. Trimming removed 6 bases at V and 2 bases at J, with 20 bases between. The DNA of the CDR3 is TGTGCCAGCAGCTACAATAGTCCCTGGGGTACCTACGAGCAGTACTTC. Translated: CASSYNSPWGTYEQYF.

The rearrangement links TRBV5-1 to TRBJ2-3; TRBD2 aligns across 11 bases. Germline V gives CDR1 SGHRS, CDR2 YFSETQ. The CDR3 totals 18 residues. Trimming cost V 0 bases and J 5 bases; bases outside gene matches: 11. The CDR3 sequence is CASSLAVRLAGGVDTQYF. CDR3 sequence (DNA): TGCGCCAGCAGCTTGGCGGTTCGGCTAGCGGGAGGAGTAGATACGCAGTATTTT.

DNA for the CDR3: TGTGCCAGCACCGGGGGAGTCCCCGCTGAAGCTTTCTTT. It yields the protein CASTGGVPAEAFF. The chain combines TRBV6-1 with TRBJ1-1; perhaps TRBD1 as D (5 bases). From germline, CDR1 is MNHNS and CDR2 SASEGT. Deletions cut 7 bases from V and 6 bases from J, with 15 bases between. This CDR3 has 13 amino acids.

This clonotype was seen a few times. The J gene is TRBJ2-5, the V gene TRBV7-2, with TRBD2 matching 10 bases. This CDR3 has 17 residues. The V segment lost 0 bases and the J segment 1 base; nucleotides outside the gene matches: 5. The germline V gene encodes CDR1 SGHTA and CDR2 FQGNSA. The DNA of the CDR3 is TGTGCCAGCAGCTTAGCGGTTAGGACTAGCGGCCAAGAGACCCAGTACTTC. This codes for CASSLAVRTSGQETQYF.

The chain has TRBV4-1 and TRBJ1-5, with a weak D call TRBD1 (5 bases). Per the germline V gene, CDR1 is MGHRA and CDR2 is YSYEKL. Trimming removed 0 bases at V and 6 bases at J, with 15 bases between. The CDR3 is 16 residues long. The CDR3 protein is CASSQDVKGLGQPQHF. CDR3 sequence (DNA): TGCGCCAGCAGCCAAGATGTGAAGGGGTTGGGTCAGCCCCAGCATTTT.